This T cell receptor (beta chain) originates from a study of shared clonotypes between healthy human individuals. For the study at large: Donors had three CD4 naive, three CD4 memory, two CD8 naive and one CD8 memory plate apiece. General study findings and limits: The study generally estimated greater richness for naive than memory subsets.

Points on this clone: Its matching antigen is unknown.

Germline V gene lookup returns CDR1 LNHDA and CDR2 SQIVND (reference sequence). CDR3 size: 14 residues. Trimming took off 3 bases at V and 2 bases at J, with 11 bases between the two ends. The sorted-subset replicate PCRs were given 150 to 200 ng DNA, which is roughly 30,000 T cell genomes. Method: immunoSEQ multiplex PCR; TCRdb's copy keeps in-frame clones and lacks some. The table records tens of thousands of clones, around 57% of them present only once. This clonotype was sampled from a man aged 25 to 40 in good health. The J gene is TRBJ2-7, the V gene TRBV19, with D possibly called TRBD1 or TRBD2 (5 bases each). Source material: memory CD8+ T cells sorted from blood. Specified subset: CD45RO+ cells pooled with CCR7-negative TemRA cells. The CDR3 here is CASSIGTVTYEQYF. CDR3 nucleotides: TGTGCCAGTAGTATCGGGACGGTGACCTACGAGCAGTACTTC.